These T cell receptor beta chains were read from a single sample in a study of breast tumors, draining lymph nodes, adjacent tissues. One entry per CDR3 protein, called by TCRdb with MiXCR from the multiplex PCR reads. The data contain some 230,000 distinct CDR3 sequences, nearly 35% of them singletons. Sequenced: axillary lymph node tissue. Every receptor here comes from a female donor with breast cancer. Some clones in this sample may be carry-over from other donors' samples. CDR3s include the opening cysteine and the closing phenylalanine or tryptophan. Fields, in order: D gene, J gene, V gene, clone size, CDR3 DNA, CDR3 protein. A D gene is named only where the DNA matches it firmly. Size is omitted from some rows. Given values are once, few, many or a class for expanded clones.

TRBD1 | TRBJ1-1 | TRBV11-2 | NA | TGTGCCAGCAGCTGGACAGGGGGGACTGAAGCTTTCTTT | CASSWTGGTEAFF
TRBD2 | TRBJ2-7 | TRBV2 | NA | TGTGCCAGCAGTGTGGGAGGGAGATCCTACGAGCAGTACTTC | CASSVGGRSYEQYF
NA | TRBJ2-4 | TRBV20-1 | few | TGCAGTGCTAGAGATTATGGGGGAGCCAAAAACATTCAGTACTTC | CSARDYGGAKNIQYF
NA | TRBJ1-2 | TRBV28 | few | TGTGCCAGCAGTTTGCGAGATTATGGCTACACCTTC | CASSLRDYGYTF
NA | TRBJ1-5 | TRBV7-9 | NA | TGTGCCAGCAGTGAAGGGGGGTCATTCTATAGCAATCAGCCCCAGCATTTT | CASSEGGSFYSNQPQHF
TRBD1 | TRBJ1-4 | TRBV19 | many | TGTGCCAGTATCGGACAGGGAAGAGAAGAAAAACTGTTTTTT | CASIGQGREEKLFF
NA | TRBJ1-5 | TRBV12-3/TRBV12-4 | NA | TGTGCCAGCAGGAGGACTAGCGGGACGGACGGGACCCAGCATTTT | CASRRTSGTDGTQHF
TRBD2 | TRBJ2-1 | TRBV9 | NA | TGTGCCAGCAGCGTAGGAAGCGGGAACAATGAGCAGTTCTTC | CASSVGSGNNEQFF
TRBD2 | TRBJ2-7 | TRBV6-1 | many | TGTGCCAGCAGTGAAGCACTAGCGGACTACGAGCAGTACTTC | CASSEALADYEQYF
NA | TRBJ1-2 | TRBV20-1 | many | TGCAGTGCTAGGGATCGCCGGGCTGTTTTCGGCTACACCTTC | CSARDRRAVFGYTF
NA | TRBJ2-7 | TRBV19 | many | TGTGCCAGTAGTGAGTGGGCCAGGGACTACGAGCAGTACTTC | CASSEWARDYEQYF
TRBD2 | TRBJ2-1 | TRBV7-2 | many | TGTGCCAGCAGTCACGGGGGGGGGGCGAGGTACAATGAGCAGTTCTTC | CASSHGGGARYNEQFF
TRBD1 | TRBJ2-7 | TRBV5-6 | few | TGTGCCAGCAGCCAGGACAGGGCTTGGAGCGAGCAGTACTTC | CASSQDRAWSEQYF
TRBD2 | TRBJ2-2 | TRBV7-2 | many | TGTGCCAGCAGCTCCCTAGCGGGGGGGGGCGGGGAGCTGTTTTTT | CASSSLAGGGGELFF
TRBD2 | TRBJ2-2 | TRBV12-3/TRBV12-4 | NA | TGTGCCACACCCGGGACTAGCGGTCTTTTAACCGGGGAGCTGTTTTTT | CATPGTSGLLTGELFF
TRBD2 | TRBJ2-2 | TRBV5-1 | NA | TGCGCCAGCAACCGGGGCCTGGGACTAGCGGGAGCCACCGGGGAGCTGTTTTTT | CASNRGLGLAGATGELFF
NA | TRBJ2-7 | TRBV2 | once | TGTGTCAGCAGTGAAACCGCGACAGTGAGCCGCACCTACGAGCAGTACTTC | CVSSETATVSRTYEQYF
NA | TRBJ1-6 | TRBV10-2 | many | TGCGCCAGCAGTCGTGGAGGTACAGCTAATTCACCCCTCCACTTT | CASSRGGTANSPLHF
NA | TRBJ2-1 | TRBV19 | many | TGTGCCAGTAGTATAGATCTATCAGTTTCTTTGCAGTTCTTC | CASSIDLSVSLQFF
TRBD1 | TRBJ2-1 | TRBV25-1 | NA | TGTGCCAGCAGTGGGACGGGACAGGGATTCTATGAGCAGTTCTTC | CASSGTGQGFYEQFF
TRBD2 | TRBJ2-7 | TRBV29-1 | NA | TGCAGCTTGGATGGGGGGGCCTACGAGCAGTACTTC | CSLDGGAYEQYF
TRBD1 | TRBJ1-2 | TRBV2 | many | TGTGCCAGCACTTCCTACGGGACAGGGAATGGCTACACCTTC | CASTSYGTGNGYTF
NA | TRBJ2-5 | TRBV20-1 | many | TGCAGTGCGCACGAAGGGGCCCAAGAGACCCAGTACTTC | CSAHEGAQETQYF
NA | TRBJ1-5 | TRBV5-1 | once | TGCGCCAGCAGCTCCGGGACTAGGGGCATTCAGCCCCAGCATTTT | CASSSGTRGIQPQHF
NA | TRBJ2-5 | TRBV10-3 | many | TGTGCCATCAGTGTAGGCAACCAAGAGACCCAGTACTTC | CAISVGNQETQYF
TRBD2 | TRBJ2-1 | TRBV6-6 | few | TGTGCCAGCAGACCAGATGCGGGAGACGGGTACAATGAGCAGTTCTTC | CASRPDAGDGYNEQFF
NA | TRBJ2-5 | TRBV6-5 | NA | TGTGCCAGCAGCGTACAGGGGACCCAGTACTTC | CASSVQGTQYF
NA | TRBJ2-1 | TRBV25-1 | many | TGTGCCAGCCGAGGGGCGGGAGAGCAGTTCTTC | CASRGAGEQFF
NA | TRBJ1-6 | TRBV6-1 | NA | TGTGCCAGCAGTGAAACCTCTTGGGCAGGGAGCTCCTATAATTCACCCCTCCACTTT | CASSETSWAGSSYNSPLHF
NA | TRBJ2-5 | TRBV4-3 | many | TGCGCCAGCAGCCAAGATATAGGAGAGACCCAGTACTTC | CASSQDIGETQYF
NA | TRBJ2-1 | TRBV29-1 | many | TGCAGCGCAACCCCCTTTTCGGGGTCCTACAATGAGCAGTTCTTC | CSATPFSGSYNEQFF
TRBD2 | TRBJ2-3 | TRBV20-1 | NA | TGCGGGGGGACTAGCGGGGGGGTCCCAGATACGCAGTATTTT | CGGTSGGVPDTQYF
TRBD1 | TRBJ2-1 | TRBV20-1 | many | TGCAGTGCTAGAACTCCGGGACAGCTCAATGAGCAGTTCTTC | CSARTPGQLNEQFF
NA | TRBJ2-7 | TRBV7-2 | NA | TGTGCCAGCAGCCGGACCGTCGGGTCCTACGAGCAGTACTTC | CASSRTVGSYEQYF
TRBD2 | TRBJ2-1 | TRBV3-1 | NA | TGTGCCAGCAGCCAAGTCGGCGGGGGGGTTTTTAATGAGCAGTTCTTC | CASSQVGGGVFNEQFF
NA | TRBJ2-7 | TRBV20-1 | many | TGCAGTGCTACCCCGGACTACGAGCAGTACTTC | CSATPDYEQYF
TRBD2 | TRBJ2-7 | TRBV20-1 | many | TGCAGTGCTGACCTGGGGCTAGCGGGAGGACCGGGGGAGCAGTACTTC | CSADLGLAGGPGEQYF
NA | TRBJ2-5 | TRBV6-1 | many | TGTGCCAGCAGTGAAGAGGGGTGGCTACAAGAGACCCAGTACTTC | CASSEEGWLQETQYF
NA | TRBJ1-2 | TRBV30 | NA | TGTGCCTGGAGCGTGGTGGGGGGCGCGGAAGGCTACACCTTC | CAWSVVGGAEGYTF
NA | TRBJ2-2 | TRBV24-1 | many | TGTGCCAGCGAGACACCTACGAACACCGGGGAGCTGTTTTTT | CASETPTNTGELFF